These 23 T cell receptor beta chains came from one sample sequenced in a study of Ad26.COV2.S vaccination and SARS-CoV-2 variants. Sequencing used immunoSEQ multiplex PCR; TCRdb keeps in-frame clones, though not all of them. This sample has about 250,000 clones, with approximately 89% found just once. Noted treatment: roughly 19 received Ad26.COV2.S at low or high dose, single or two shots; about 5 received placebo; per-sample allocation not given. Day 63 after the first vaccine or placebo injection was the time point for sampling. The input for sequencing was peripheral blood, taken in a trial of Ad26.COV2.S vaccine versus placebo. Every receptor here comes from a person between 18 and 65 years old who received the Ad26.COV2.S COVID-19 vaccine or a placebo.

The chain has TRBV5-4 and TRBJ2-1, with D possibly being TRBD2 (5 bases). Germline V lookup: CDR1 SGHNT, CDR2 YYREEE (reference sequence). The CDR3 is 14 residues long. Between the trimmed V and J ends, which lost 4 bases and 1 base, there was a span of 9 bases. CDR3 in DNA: TGTGCCAGCAGCCCTGGAGGTTCCTACAATGAGCAGTTCTTC. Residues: CASSPGGSYNEQFF.

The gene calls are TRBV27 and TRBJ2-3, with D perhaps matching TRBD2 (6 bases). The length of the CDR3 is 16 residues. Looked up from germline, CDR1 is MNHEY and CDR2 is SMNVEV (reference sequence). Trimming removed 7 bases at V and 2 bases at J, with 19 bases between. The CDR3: CASIPLRGVTTDTQYF. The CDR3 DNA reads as TGTGCCAGCATCCCACTTCGCGGGGTCACCACAGATACGCAGTATTTT.

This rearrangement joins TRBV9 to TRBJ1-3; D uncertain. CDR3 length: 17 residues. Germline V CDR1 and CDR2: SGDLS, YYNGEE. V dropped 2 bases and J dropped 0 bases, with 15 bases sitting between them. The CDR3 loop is CASSVLASTSSGNTIYF. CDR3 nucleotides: TGTGCCAGCAGCGTCCTGGCATCGACAAGCTCTGGAAACACCATATATTTT.

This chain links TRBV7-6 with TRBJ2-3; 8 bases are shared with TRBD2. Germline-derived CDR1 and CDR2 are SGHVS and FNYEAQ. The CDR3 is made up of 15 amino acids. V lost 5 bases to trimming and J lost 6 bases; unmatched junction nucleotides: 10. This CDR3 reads CASSPTSGGIDTQYF. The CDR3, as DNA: TGTGCCAGCAGCCCCACTAGCGGAGGGATTGATACGCAGTATTTT.

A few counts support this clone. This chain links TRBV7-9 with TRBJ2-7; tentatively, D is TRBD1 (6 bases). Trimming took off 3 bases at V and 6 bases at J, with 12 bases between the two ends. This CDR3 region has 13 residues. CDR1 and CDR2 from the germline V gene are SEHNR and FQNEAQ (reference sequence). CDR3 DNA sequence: TGTGCCAGCAGCTTGTGGCAGGGGAGCGAGCAGTACTTC. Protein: CASSLWQGSEQYF.

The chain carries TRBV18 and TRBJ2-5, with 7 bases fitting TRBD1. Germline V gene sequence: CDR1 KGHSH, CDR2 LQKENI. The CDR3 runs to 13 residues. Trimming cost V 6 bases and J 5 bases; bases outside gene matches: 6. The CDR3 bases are TGTGCCAGCTCGACAGGGTGGATGGAGACCCAGTACTTC. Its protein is CASSTGWMETQYF.

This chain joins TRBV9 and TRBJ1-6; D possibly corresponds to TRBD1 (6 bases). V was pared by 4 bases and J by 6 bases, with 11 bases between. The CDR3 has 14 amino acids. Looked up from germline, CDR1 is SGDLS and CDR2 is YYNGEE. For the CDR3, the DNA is TGTGCCAGCAGCCTACAGGGAGGTAATTCACCCCTCCACTTT. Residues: CASSLQGGNSPLHF.

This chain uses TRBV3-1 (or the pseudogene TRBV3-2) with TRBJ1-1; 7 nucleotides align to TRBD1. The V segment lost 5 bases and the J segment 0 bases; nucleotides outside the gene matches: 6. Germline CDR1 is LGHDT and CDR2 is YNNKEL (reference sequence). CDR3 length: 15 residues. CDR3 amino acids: CASSGGQLMNTEAFF. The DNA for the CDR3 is TGTGCCAGCAGCGGGGGACAGCTCATGAACACTGAAGCTTTCTTT.

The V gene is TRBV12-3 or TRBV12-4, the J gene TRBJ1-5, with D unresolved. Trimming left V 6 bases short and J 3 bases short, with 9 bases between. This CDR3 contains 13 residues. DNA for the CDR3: TGTGCCAGCAGCCCGTCCCACAATCAGCCCCAGCATTTT. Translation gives CASSPSHNQPQHF.

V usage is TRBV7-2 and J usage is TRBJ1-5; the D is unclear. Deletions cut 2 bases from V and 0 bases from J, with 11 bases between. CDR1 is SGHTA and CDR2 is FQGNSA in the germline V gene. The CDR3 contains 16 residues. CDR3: CASSLRPDHSNQPQHF. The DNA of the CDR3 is TGTGCCAGCAGCTTAAGGCCGGATCATAGCAATCAGCCCCAGCATTTT.

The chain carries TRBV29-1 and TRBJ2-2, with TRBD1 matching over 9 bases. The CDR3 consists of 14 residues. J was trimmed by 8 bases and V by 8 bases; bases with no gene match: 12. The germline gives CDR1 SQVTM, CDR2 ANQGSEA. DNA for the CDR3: TGCAGCCATTTACAGGGGGCGGTTGAGGGGGAGCTGTTTTTT. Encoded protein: CSHLQGAVEGELFF.

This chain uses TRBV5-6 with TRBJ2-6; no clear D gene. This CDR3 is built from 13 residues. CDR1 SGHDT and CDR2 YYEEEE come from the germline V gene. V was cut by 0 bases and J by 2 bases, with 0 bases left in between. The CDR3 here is CASSLAGANVLTF. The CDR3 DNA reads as TGTGCCAGCAGCTTGGCTGGGGCCAACGTCCTGACTTTC.

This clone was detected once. The CDR3, as DNA: TGTGCCAGCAGTGAGAGGGGAGCTGACTATGGCTACACCTTC. This encodes CASSERGADYGYTF. The V gene is TRBV6-1, the J gene TRBJ1-2; D perhaps matches TRBD1 (5 bases). Germline V CDR1 and CDR2: MNHNS, SASEGT. The CDR3 is made up of 14 amino acids. With 3 bases removed from V and 3 bases from J, the gap between germline ends came to 11 bases.

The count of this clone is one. In nucleotides, the CDR3 is TGCGCCAGCAGCTTGGACGACAGGGGGGATGGCTACACCTTC. It yields the protein CASSLDDRGDGYTF. This sequence joins TRBV5-1 and TRBJ1-2, with 9 bases identical to TRBD1. This CDR3 region has 14 residues. Germline V gene sequence: CDR1 SGHRS, CDR2 YFSETQ. V shed 0 bases, J shed 6 bases, and the junction held 3 bases outside the gene matches. Complete variable domain (other parts from reference TRBV5-1 and TRBJ1-2): KAGVTQTPRYLIKTRGQQVTLSCSPISGHRSVSWYQQTPGQGLQFLFEYFSETQRNKGNFPGRFSGRQFSNSRSEMNVSTLELGDSALYLCASSLDDRGDGYTFGSGTRLTVV.

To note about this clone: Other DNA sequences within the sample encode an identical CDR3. CDR3 amino acids: CAISESGGNQPQHF. The CDR3 DNA follows: TGTGCCATCAGTGAGTCCGGCGGTAATCAGCCCCAGCATTTT. This chain uses TRBV10-3 with TRBJ1-5; D not resolved. Trimming removed 0 bases at V and 4 bases at J, with 7 bases between. CDR3 length: 14 residues. Germline assignment: CDR1 ENHRY and CDR2 SYGVKD.

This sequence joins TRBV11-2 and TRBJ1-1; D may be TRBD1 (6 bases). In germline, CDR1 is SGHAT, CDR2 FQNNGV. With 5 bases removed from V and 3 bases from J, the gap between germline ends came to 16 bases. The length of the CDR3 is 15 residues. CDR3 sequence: CASSAQTGAYTEAFF. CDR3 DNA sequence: TGTGCCAGCAGCGCGCAGACGGGGGCGTACACTGAAGCTTTCTTT.

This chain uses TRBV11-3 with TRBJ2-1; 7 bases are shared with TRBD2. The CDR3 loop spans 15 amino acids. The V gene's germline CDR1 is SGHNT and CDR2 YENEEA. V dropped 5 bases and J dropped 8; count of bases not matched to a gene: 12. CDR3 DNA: TGTGCCAGCAGCCCGGCGAGCGGGGCCACGGATGAGCAGTTCTTC. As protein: CASSPASGATDEQFF.

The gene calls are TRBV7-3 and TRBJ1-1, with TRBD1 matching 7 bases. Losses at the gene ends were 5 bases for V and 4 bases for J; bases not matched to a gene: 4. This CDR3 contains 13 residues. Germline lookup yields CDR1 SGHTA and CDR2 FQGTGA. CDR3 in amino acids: CASSPTGSTEAFF. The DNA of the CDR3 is TGTGCCAGCAGCCCGACAGGGAGCACTGAAGCTTTCTTT.

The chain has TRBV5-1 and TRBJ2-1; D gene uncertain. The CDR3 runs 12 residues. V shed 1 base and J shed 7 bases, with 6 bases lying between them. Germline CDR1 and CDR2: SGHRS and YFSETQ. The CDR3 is CASSLSDNEQFF. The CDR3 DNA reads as TGCGCCAGCAGCTTGTCTGATAATGAGCAGTTCTTC.

CDR3 protein: CACSLGTDTQYF. Here the CDR3 DNA reads TGTGCCTGTAGCCTGGGGACAGATACGCAGTATTTT. The chain uses TRBV30 and TRBJ2-3, with no clear D. The germline CDR1 and CDR2 sequences are GTSNPN and SVGIG (reference sequence). This CDR3 has 12 amino acids. The germline V and J ends were trimmed by 6 bases and 3 bases, with 10 bases remaining between them. Supplemented by reference TRBV30 and TRBJ2-3, the full variable domain reads SQTIHQWPATLVQPVGSPLSLECTVEGTSNPNLYWYRQAAGRGLQLLFYSVGIGQISSEVPQNLSASRPQDRQFILSSKKLLLSDSGFYLCACSLGTDTQYFGPGTRLTVL.

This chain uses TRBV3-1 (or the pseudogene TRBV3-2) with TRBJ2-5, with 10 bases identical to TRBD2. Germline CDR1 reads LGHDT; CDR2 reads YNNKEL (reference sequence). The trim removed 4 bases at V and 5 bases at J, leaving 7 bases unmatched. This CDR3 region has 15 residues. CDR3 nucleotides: TGTGCCAGCAGCCGACCTACTAGCGGGATTGAGACCCAGTACTTC. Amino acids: CASSRPTSGIETQYF.

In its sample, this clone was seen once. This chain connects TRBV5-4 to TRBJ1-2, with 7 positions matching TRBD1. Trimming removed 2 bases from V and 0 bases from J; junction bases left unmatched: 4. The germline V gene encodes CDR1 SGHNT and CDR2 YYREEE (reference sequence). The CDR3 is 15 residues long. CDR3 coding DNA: TGTGCCAGCAGCTTTCAGGACAGGACTAACTATGGCTACACCTTC. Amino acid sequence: CASSFQDRTNYGYTF.

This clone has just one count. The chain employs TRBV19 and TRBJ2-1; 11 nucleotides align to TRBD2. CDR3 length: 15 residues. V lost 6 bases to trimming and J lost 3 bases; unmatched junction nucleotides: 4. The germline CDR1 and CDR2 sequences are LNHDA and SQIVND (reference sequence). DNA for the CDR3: TGTGCCAGTAGGATAACTAGCGGGAGCTACAATGAGCAGTTCTTC. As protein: CASRITSGSYNEQFF.